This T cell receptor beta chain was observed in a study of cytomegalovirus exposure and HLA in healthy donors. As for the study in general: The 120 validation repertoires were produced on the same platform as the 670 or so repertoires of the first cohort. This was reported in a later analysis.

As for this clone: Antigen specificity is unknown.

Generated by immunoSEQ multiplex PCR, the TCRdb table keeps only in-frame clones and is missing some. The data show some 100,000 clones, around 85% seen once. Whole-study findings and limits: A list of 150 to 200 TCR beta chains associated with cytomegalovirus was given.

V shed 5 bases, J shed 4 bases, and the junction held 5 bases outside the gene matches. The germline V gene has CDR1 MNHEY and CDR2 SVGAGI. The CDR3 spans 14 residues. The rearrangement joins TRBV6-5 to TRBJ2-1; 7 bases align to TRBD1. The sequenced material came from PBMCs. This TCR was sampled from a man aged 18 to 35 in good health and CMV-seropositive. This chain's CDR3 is CASSAGTEYNEQFF. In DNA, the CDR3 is TGTGCCAGCAGTGCCGGGACAGAGTACAATGAGCAGTTCTTC.